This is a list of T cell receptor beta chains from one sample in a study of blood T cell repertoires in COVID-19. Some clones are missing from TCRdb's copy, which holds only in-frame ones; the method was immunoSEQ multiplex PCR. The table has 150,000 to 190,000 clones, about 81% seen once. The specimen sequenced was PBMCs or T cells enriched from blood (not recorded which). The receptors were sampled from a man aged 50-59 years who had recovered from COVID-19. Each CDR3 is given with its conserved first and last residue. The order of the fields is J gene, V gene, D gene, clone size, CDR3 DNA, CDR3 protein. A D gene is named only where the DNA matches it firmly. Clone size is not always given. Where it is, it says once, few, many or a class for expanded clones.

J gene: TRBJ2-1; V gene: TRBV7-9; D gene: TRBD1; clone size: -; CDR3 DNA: TGTGCCAGCAGCTCCCAGGGGACAGGACAGGGTAGGAATGAGCAGTTCTTC; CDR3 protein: CASSSQGTGQGRNEQFF
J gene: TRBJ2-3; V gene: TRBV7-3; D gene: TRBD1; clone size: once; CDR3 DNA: TGTGCCAGCAGCCGAGATAGGTCGACAGGGTATTCCGCAGATACGCAGTATTTT; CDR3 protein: CASSRDRSTGYSADTQYF
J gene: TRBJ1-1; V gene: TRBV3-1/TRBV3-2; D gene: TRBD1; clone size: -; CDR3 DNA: TGTGCCAGCAGCCAAGGGGGACAGGGAGGAACTGAAGCTTTCTTT; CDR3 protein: CASSQGGQGGTEAFF
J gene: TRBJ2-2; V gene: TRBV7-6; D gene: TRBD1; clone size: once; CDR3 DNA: TGTGCCAGCAGCGTAATGACAGGGGTGAACGGGGAGCTGTTTTTT; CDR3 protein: CASSVMTGVNGELFF
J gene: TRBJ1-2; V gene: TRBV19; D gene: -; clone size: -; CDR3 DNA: TGTGCCAGTAACCGGGGGGAGGCTGACTATGGCTACACCTTC; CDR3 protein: CASNRGEADYGYTF
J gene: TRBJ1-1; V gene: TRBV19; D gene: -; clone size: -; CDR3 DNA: TGTGCCAGTAGCCGAGGGGGACGGATGAACACTGAAGCTTTCTTT; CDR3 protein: CASSRGGRMNTEAFF
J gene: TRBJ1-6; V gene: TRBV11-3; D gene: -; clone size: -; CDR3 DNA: TGTGCCAGCAGCTTAGACTACGGAGGGTATTCACCCCTCCACTTT; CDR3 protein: CASSLDYGGYSPLHF
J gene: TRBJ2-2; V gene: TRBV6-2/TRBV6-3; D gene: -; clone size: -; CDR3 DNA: TGTGCCAGCAGTTACTCGAGGGAGACACCCATCGGCGAGCTGTTTTTT; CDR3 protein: CASSYSRETPIGELFF
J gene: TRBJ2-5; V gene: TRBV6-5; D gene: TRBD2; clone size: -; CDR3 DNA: TGTGCCAGCAGTTACTCTGGGACTAGCGGGCAAGAGACCCAGTACTTC; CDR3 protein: CASSYSGTSGQETQYF
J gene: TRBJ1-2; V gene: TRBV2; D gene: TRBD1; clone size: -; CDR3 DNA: TGTGCCAGCAGTGTAGACAGGGCCTATGGCTACACCTTC; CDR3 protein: CASSVDRAYGYTF
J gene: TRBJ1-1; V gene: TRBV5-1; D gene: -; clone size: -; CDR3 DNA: TGCGCCAGCAGCTCCCGCGGAGGGGTAGGAAACACTGAAGCTTTCTTT; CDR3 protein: CASSSRGGVGNTEAFF
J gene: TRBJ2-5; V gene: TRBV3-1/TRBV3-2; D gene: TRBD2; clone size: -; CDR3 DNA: TGTGCCAGCAGCCTCCTGGCGGCTAGCGGGGGCCGAGAGACCCAGTACTTC; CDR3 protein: CASSLLAASGGRETQYF
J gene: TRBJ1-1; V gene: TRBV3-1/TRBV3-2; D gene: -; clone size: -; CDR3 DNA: TGTGCCAGCAGTCTACAGGACTACATGAACACTGAAGCTTTCTTT; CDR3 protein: CASSLQDYMNTEAFF
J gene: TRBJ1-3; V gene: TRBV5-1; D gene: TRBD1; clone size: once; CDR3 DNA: TGCGCCAGCAGCTTGGACAGGGGCGGAAACACCATATATTTT; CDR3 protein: CASSLDRGGNTIYF
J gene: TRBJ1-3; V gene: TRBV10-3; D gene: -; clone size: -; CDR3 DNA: TGTGCCATCAGTGAGAGGCCCGGCGGCTCTGGAAACACCATATATTTT; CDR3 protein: CAISERPGGSGNTIYF
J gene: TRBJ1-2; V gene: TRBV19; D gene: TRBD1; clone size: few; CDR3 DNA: TGTGCCAGTAGTATAGGGTTGACAGGGGGCGCTGGCTACACCTTC; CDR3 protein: CASSIGLTGGAGYTF
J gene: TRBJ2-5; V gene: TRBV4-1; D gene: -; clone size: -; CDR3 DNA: TGCGCCAGCAGCCAAGGAGGTAGTCAAGAGACCCAGTACTTC; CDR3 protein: CASSQGGSQETQYF
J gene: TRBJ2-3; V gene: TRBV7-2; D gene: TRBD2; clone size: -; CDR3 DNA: TGTGCCAGCAGCTCACCGGGACTAGCGGGGGGATCGCTCACAGATACGCAGTATTTT; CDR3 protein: CASSSPGLAGGSLTDTQYF
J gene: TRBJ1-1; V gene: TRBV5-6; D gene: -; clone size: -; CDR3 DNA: TGTGCCAGCAGCGTTCAGTGGCGGGCTGAAGCTTTCTTT; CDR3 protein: CASSVQWRAEAFF
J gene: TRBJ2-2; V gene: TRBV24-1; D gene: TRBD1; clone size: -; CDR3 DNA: TGTGCCACCAGTGACAACCTTTGGACAGGGGGGGACACCGGGGAGCTGTTTTTT; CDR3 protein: CATSDNLWTGGDTGELFF
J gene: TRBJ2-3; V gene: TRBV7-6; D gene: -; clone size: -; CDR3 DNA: TGTGCCAGCAGCTTAGACGGGAGCACAGATACGCAGTATTTT; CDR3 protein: CASSLDGSTDTQYF
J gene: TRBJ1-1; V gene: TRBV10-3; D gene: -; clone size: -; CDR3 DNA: TGTGCCATCAGTGATTTTGGCGGGAACACTGAAGCTTTCTTT; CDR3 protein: CAISDFGGNTEAFF
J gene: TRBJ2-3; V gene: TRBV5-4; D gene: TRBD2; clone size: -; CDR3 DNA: TGTGCCAGCAGCCTGGTGGTAACTAGCGGACTCACAGATACGCAGTATTTT; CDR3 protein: CASSLVVTSGLTDTQYF
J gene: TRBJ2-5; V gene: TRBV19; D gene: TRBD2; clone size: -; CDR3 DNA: TGTGCCAGTAGTAGGGTTAGCGGGGAAGCGGGGACCCAGTACTTC; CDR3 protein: CASSRVSGEAGTQYF
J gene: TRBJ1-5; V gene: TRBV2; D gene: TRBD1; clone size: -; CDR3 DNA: TGTGCCAGCGGCCCTAGCAGGGGGGCTCAGCCCCAGCATTTT; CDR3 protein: CASGPSRGAQPQHF
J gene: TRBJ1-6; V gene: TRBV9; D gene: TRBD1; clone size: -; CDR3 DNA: TGTGCCAGCAGCCCCCCGGGACAGGCGACTTCACCCCTCCACTTT; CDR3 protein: CASSPPGQATSPLHF
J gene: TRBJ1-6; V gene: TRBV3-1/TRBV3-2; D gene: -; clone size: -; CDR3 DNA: TGTGCCAGCAGCCAAGAGCCGGGTTCACCCCTCCACTTT; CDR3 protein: CASSQEPGSPLHF
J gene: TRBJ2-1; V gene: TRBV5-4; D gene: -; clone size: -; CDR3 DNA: TGTGCCAGCAGCACGGACTACGGTGAGCAGTTCTTC; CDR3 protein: CASSTDYGEQFF
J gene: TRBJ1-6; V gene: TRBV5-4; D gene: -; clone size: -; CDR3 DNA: TGTGCCAGCAGCTTGGTGAGGGGGGGAGGGAGCGGTTCACCCCTCCACTTT; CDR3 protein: CASSLVRGGGSGSPLHF
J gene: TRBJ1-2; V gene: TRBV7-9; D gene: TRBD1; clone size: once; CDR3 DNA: TGTGCCAGCAGCCCCGGGACAGGGGGCAGGTATGGCTACACCTTC; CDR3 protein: CASSPGTGGRYGYTF
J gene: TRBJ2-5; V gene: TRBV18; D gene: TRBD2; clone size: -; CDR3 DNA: TGTGCCAGCTCACGGACTGGACTAGCGGGGTCACGGGAGACCCAGTACTTC; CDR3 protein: CASSRTGLAGSRETQYF
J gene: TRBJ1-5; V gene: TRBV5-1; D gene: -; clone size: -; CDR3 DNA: TGCGCCAGCAGCCCGGGCCCAGGGGGCAATCAGCCCCAGCATTTT; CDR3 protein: CASSPGPGGNQPQHF
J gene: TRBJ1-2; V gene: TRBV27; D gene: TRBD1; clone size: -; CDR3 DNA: TGTGCCAGCAGTTCAACGGACAGGGTGGGGAATGGCTACACCTTC; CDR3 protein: CASSSTDRVGNGYTF
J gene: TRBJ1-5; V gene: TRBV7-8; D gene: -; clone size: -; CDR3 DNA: TGTGCCAGCAGCTCTGACAGTCAGCAGCCCCAGCATTTT; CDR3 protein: CASSSDSQQPQHF
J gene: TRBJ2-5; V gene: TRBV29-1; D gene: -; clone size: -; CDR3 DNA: TGCAGCGGGAGATACTTGGGACACCGGCAAGAGACCCAGTACTTC; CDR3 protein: CSGRYLGHRQETQYF
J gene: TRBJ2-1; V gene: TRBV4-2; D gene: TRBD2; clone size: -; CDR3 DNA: TGTGCCAGCAGCCAAGGAACCGGGGGGAAGCTATACAATGAGCAGTTCTTC; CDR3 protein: CASSQGTGGKLYNEQFF
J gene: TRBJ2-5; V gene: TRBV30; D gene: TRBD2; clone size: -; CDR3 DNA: TGTGCCTGGAGTGTACTCGCTAGCGGGGGAAAGACCCAGTACTTC; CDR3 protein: CAWSVLASGGKTQYF
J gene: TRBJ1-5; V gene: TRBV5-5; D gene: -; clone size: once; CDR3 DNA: TGTGCCAGCAGAACTGAGGGTAACAATCAGCCCCAGCATTTT; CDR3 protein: CASRTEGNNQPQHF
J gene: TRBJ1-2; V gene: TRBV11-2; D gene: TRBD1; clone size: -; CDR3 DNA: TGTGCCAGCAGCCCCGGACAGGGCTCTGGCTACACCTTC; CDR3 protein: CASSPGQGSGYTF
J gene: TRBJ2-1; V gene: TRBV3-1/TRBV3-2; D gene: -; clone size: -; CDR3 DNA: TGTGCCAGCAGCCAACCGCAGGTCCTCCTCAATGAGCAGTTCTTC; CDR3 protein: CASSQPQVLLNEQFF
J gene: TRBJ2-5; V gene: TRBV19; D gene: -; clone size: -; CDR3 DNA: TGTGCCAGACCTCACAGAAACGTCCAAGAGACCCAGTACTTC; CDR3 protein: CARPHRNVQETQYF
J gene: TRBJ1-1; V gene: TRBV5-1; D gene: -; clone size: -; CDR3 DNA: TGCGCCAGCACCCGGACCGGGGACACAGGGAGAAACACTGAAGCTTTCTTT; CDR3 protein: CASTRTGDTGRNTEAFF
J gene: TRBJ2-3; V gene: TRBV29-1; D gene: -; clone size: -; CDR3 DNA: TGCAGCGGGGGGACACAGACAGATACGCAGTATTTT; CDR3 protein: CSGGTQTDTQYF
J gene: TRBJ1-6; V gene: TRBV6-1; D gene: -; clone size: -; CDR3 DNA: TGTGCCAGCAGTGAAGTTGCCAGGAATTCACCCCTCCACTTT; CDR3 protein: CASSEVARNSPLHF
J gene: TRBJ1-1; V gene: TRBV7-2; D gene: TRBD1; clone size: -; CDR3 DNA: TGTGCCAGCAGCCCCAAGGCAGACAGGGGAAAAGCTTTCTTT; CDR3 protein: CASSPKADRGKAFF
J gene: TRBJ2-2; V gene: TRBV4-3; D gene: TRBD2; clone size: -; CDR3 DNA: TGCGCCAGCAGAGGACTAGCGGGCAACACCGGGGAGCTGTTTTTT; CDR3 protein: CASRGLAGNTGELFF
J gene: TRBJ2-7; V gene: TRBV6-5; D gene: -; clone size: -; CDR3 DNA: TGTGCCAGCACCTACGACAGCTACGAGCAGTACTTC; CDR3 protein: CASTYDSYEQYF
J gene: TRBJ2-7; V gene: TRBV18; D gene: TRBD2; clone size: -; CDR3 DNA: TGTGCCAGCTCACAGAGCGGGCTAGCGGGGCACTACGAGCAGTACTTC; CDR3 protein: CASSQSGLAGHYEQYF
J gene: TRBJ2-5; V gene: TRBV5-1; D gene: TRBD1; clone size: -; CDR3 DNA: TGCGCCAGCAGCGGCTTGGGGGACAGGGAGGGGACCCAGTACTTC; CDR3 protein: CASSGLGDREGTQYF